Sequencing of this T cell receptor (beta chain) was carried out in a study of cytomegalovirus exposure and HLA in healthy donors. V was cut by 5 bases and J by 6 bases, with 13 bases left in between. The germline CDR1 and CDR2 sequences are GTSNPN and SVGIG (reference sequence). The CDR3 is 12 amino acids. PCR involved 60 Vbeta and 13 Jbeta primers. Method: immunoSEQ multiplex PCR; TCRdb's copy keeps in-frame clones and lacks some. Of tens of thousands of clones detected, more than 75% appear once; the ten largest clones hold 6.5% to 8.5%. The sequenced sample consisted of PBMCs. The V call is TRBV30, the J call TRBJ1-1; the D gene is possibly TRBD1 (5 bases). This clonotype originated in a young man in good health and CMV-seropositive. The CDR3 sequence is CAWGGVIAEAFF. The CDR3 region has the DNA TGTGCCTGGGGGGGGGTTATTGCTGAAGCTTTCTTT.